The sequence of this T cell receptor (beta chain) was determined in a study of B cell selection in AIRE deficiency. Details on this clone: What it recognizes is unknown.

Points from the study as a whole: In TCRBV usage, CDR3 length and diversity, patient Tconv and Treg cells matched healthy donors. TCRbeta-only data showed roughly two fifths of shared healthy Treg sequences in healthy Tconv. CDR3s were shorter in shared Treg sequences, reflecting few non-templated nucleotide insertions. Patient Tconv cells held about 30% of Treg sequences shared by healthy donors.

Sequenced by immunoSEQ multiplex PCR; TCRdb stores in-frame clones only, minus some. Here the sample spans around 18,000 clones, under 95% being singletons. V was trimmed by 6 bases and J by 2 bases, leaving 17 bases between them. The length of the CDR3 is 15 residues. Germline CDR1 MNHNS, CDR2 SASEGT. Regulatory T cells were sorted as CD4+CD25hiCD127low/negative cells. This chain links TRBV6-1 with TRBJ2-7; D may be TRBD1 or TRBD2 (6 bases each). Sample: CD4+CD25+ Tregs sorted from PBMCs. This sequence originates from a human donor in good health. CDR3 sequence: CASSREWGAPYEQYF. Here the CDR3 DNA reads TGTGCCAGCAGCCGAGAATGGGGGGCTCCCTACGAGCAGTACTTC.